This entry is about one T cell receptor (beta chain). Antigen specificity is unknown. This sample is drawn from a study of cytomegalovirus exposure and HLA in healthy donors. Study results and limitations: Evidence from a later analysis indicated that most CMV-associated TCR beta chains looked HLA-restricted. The records held CMV serostatus as the only immune exposure information. There was a cluster of highly shared sequence variants that was likely a sequencing artifact. Across donors, presence/absence analyses took sequencing depth to be roughly uniform.

Researchers ran the PCR with 60 Vbeta and 13 Jbeta primers. The method was immunoSEQ multiplex PCR; TCRdb's version includes in-frame clones alone and lacks a portion of them. The sample shows over 150,000 clones, less than 90% of them seen only once. The clonotype comes from a boy aged 2 to 10 in good health and CMV-seronegative. Sequenced material: PBMCs.

The CDR3 nucleotides read TGTGCCACCAGCGGGACAGGGGGCGTGAAAGGCTACGAGCAGTACTTC. The encoded protein is CATSGTGGVKGYEQYF. This chain uses TRBV15 with TRBJ2-7, with 12 bases that match TRBD1. CDR1 is LNHNV, CDR2 YYDKDF, per germline (reference sequence). CDR3 length: 16 amino acids. Germline trimming cut 5 bases from V and 3 bases from J; bases unmatched to any gene: 8.